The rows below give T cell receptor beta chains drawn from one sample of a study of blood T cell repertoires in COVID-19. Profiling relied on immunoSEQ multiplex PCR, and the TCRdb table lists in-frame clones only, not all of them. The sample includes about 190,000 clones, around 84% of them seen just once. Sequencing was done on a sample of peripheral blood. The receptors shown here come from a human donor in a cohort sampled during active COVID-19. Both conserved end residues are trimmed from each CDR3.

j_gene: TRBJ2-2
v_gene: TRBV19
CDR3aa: ASKRSLTIGIGELF

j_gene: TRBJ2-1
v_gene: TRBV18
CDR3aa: ASSPKQGASYNEQF

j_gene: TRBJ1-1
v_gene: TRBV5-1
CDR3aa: ASSTNAGNTEAF

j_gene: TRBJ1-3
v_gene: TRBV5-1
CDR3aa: ASSWDRTGNTIY

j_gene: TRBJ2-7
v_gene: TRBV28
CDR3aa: ASQRPGVITSEQY

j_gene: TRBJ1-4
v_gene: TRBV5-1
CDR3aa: ASSSGQSNEKLF

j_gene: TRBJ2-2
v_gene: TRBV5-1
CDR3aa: ASSPLGRVETGELF

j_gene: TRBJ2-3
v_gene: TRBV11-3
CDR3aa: ASSAGGIGTDTQY

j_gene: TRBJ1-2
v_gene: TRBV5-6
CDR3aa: ASSLGRAYGYT

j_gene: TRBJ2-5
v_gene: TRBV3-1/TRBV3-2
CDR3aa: ASSRLVWETQY

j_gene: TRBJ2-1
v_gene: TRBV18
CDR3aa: ASSPVSTSLEQF

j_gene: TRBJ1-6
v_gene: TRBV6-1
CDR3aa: ASSETIQGAGSPLH

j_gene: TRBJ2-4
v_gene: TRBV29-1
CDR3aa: SVGGPAAAIQY

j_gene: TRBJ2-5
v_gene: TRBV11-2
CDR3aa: ASSWGQGGETQY

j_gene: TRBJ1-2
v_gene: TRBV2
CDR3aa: ASNLLTNYGYT

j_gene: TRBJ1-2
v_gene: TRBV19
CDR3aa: ASRYAGANYGYT

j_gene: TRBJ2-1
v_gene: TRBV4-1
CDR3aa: ASSQPGTANEQF

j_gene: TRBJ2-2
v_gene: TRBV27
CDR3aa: ASSFSPSGSVTGELF

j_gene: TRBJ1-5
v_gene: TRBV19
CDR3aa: ASSIVAAYQPQH

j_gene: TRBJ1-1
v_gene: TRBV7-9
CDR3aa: ASSLVGEIDAF

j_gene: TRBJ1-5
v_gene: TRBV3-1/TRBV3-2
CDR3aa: ASSQDRGRNQPQH

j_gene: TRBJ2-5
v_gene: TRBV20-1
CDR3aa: SVKRSETQY

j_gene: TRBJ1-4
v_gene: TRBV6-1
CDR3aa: ASSEQGEKLF

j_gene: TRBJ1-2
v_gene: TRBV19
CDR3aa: ASSVGQGVDYGYT

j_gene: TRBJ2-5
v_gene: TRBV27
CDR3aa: ASSTATGPQETQY

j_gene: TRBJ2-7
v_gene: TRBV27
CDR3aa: ASSWGGNEQY

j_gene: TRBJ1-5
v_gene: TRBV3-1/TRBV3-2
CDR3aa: ASSYGQEIKPQH

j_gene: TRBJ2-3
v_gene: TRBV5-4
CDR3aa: ASSRTSGSGGDTQY

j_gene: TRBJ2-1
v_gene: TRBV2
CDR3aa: ASSVARGGNEQF

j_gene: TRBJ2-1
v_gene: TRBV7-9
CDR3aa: ASSLGLGIRSYNEQF